The 24 T cell receptor beta chains below were found in one sample sequenced in a study of shared clonotypes between healthy human individuals. Sequencing was performed with immunoSEQ multiplex PCR; in TCRdb, only in-frame clones are kept and a portion is missing. Among about 1 million clones listed, roughly 80% were seen once. The sequencing sample was made of memory CD4+ T cells sorted from blood. The sample's subset: CD45RA-negative fraction. The receptors derive from a man between 18 and 35 years old in good health.

CDR3 DNA: TGTGCCTGGATGCGAATGAACACTGAAGCTTTCTTT. Residues: CAWMRMNTEAFF. This chain uses TRBV30 with TRBJ1-1, with D unresolved. Germline V gives CDR1 GTSNPN, CDR2 SVGIG (reference sequence). The CDR3 length is 12 residues. Between the trimmed V and J ends, which lost 4 bases and 0 bases, there was a span of 6 bases. The full variable domain, with the rest looked up from reference TRBV30 and TRBJ1-1, is SQTIHQWPATLVQPVGSPLSLECTVEGTSNPNLYWYRQAAGRGLQLLFYSVGIGQISSEVPQNLSASRPQDRQFILSSKKLLLSDSGFYLCAWMRMNTEAFFGQGTRLTVV.

The rearrangement joins TRBV29-1 to TRBJ2-7, with TRBD1 identical over 10 bases. CDR1 is SQVTM, CDR2 ANQGSEA, per germline. The CDR3 length is 14 residues. V lost 6 bases, J lost 3 bases, and 8 bases stayed unmatched. Here the CDR3 DNA reads TGCAGCGTAAAAATGGACAGGGGGTTCTACGAGCAGTACTTC. Translated, it gives CSVKMDRGFYEQYF.

The chain couples TRBV18 to TRBJ2-5; D perhaps matches TRBD1 (6 bases). V was clipped by 8 bases and J by 2 bases, with 18 bases between them. CDR3 length equals 15 residues. Germline V gene lookup returns CDR1 KGHSH and CDR2 LQKENI. CDR3 residues: CASKPAGVLQETQYF. Written as DNA, the CDR3 is TGTGCCAGCAAGCCGGCAGGGGTTTTACAAGAGACCCAGTACTTC. Looking up the rest from reference TRBV18 and TRBJ2-5 gives the full variable domain: NAGVMQNPRHLVRRRGQEARLRCSPMKGHSHVYWYRQLPEEGLKFMVYLQKENIIDESGMPKERFSAEFPKEGPSILRIQQVVRGDSAAYFCASKPAGVLQETQYFGPGTRLLVL.

The chain recombines TRBV4-1 with TRBJ2-7; 13 nucleotides agree with TRBD2. Germline V lookup: CDR1 MGHRA, CDR2 YSYEKL. The V and J ends lost 4 bases and 3 bases, in that order; junction bases with no gene match: 15. The CDR3 covers 19 residues. The CDR3 region is CASSRSLTSGGTNFYEQYF. The CDR3 nucleotides read TGCGCCAGCAGCCGCTCGTTGACTAGCGGGGGGACAAATTTCTACGAGCAGTACTTC.

This chain connects TRBV25-1 to TRBJ1-1, with 9 bases lining up with TRBD1. V lost 6 bases, J lost 4 bases, and 6 bases stayed unmatched. The germline gives CDR1 MGHDK, CDR2 SYGVNS. The CDR3 is 14 amino acids. The CDR3 loop is CASRGDRAFTEAFF. In nucleotides, the CDR3 is TGTGCCAGCAGGGGGGACAGGGCTTTCACTGAAGCTTTCTTT.

The DNA of the CDR3 is TGTGCCACCAGCAGAGCGCGACAGGGAGCACGAGATACGCAGTATTTT. This sequence encodes CATSRARQGARDTQYF. V gene TRBV15 combines with J gene TRBJ2-3, with TRBD1 matching over 7 bases. Germline values: CDR1 LNHNV, CDR2 YYDKDF (reference sequence). The trim removed 1 base at V and 5 bases at J, leaving 9 bases unmatched. This CDR3 has 16 residues.

The V call is TRBV7-9, the J call TRBJ1-4, with 8 nucleotides matching TRBD1. Trimming removed 3 bases from V and 6 bases from J; junction bases left unmatched: 3. CDR3 size: 14 residues. The germline V gene has CDR1 SEHNR and CDR2 FQNEAQ (reference sequence). The CDR3 reads CASSFDRGDEKLFF. CDR3 DNA: TGTGCCAGCAGCTTCGACAGGGGTGATGAAAAACTGTTTTTT.

The rearrangement uses TRBV15 and TRBJ1-4, with 8 bases fitting TRBD1. CDR1 and CDR2 from the germline V gene are LNHNV and YYDKDF (reference sequence). The V and J ends lost 3 bases and 2 bases, in that order; junction bases with no gene match: 2. This CDR3 is 15 amino acids long. The CDR3 region is CATSSRTGTNEKLFF. Written as DNA, the CDR3 is TGTGCCACCAGCAGTCGGACAGGGACTAATGAAAAACTGTTTTTT.

Only a few counts were recorded for this clone. The V call is TRBV5-1, the J call TRBJ2-1; D possibly corresponds to TRBD1 (6 bases). Trimming removed 0 bases at V and 7 bases at J, with 11 bases between. CDR3 length: 14 residues. The germline V gene encodes CDR1 SGHRS and CDR2 YFSETQ. CDR3 residues: CASSLVDSKNEQFF. Here the CDR3 DNA reads TGCGCCAGCAGCTTGGTGGACAGCAAGAATGAGCAGTTCTTC.

In DNA form, the CDR3 reads TGTGCCAGTAGTATAGATGGCAAGGGTCGAACCCTCCACTTT. Translating gives CASSIDGKGRTLHF. The rearrangement links TRBV19 to TRBJ1-6; no clear D gene. The CDR3 has 14 residues. Per the germline V gene, CDR1 is LNHDA and CDR2 is SQIVND (reference sequence). V gave up 0 bases and J gave up 14 bases, with 14 bases separating them.

The CDR3: CASSLDLAGGRFGETQYF. Written as DNA, the CDR3 is TGTGCCAGCAGCTTAGACTTGGCGGGGGGGCGTTTCGGAGAGACCCAGTACTTC. V gene TRBV7-9 combines with J gene TRBJ2-5, with 9 bases identical to TRBD2. The germline V gene has CDR1 SEHNR and CDR2 FQNEAQ (reference sequence). This CDR3 has 18 residues. With V trimmed by 1 base and J by 4 bases, 13 bases remained unmatched.

This clone was seen more than once but under ten times. The chain carries TRBV6-5 and TRBJ1-2; D gene ambiguous. CDR3 length: 13 residues. Germline CDR1 is MNHEY and CDR2 is SVGAGI. V was cut by 6 bases and J by 4 bases, with 12 bases left in between. The CDR3 DNA is TGTGCCAGCAGAGGGTTATCCCCCTATGGCTACACCTTC. It specifies CASRGLSPYGYTF.

V and J are TRBV12-5 and TRBJ1-1, with D perhaps TRBD1 (6 bases). Trimming removed 2 bases from V and 1 base from J, with 11 bases in between. The germline CDR1 and CDR2 sequences are LGHNT and FRNRAP. The length of the CDR3 is 15 residues. As DNA, the CDR3 is TGTGCTAGTGGTTTGCCGACAGGTCCGAACACTGAAGCTTTCTTT. Translation gives CASGLPTGPNTEAFF.

The chain uses TRBV7-8 and TRBJ2-3; TRBD2 matches 9 bases. Trimming cost V 2 bases and J 5 bases; bases outside gene matches: 11. CDR3 size: 17 residues. CDR1 and CDR2 from the germline V gene are SGHVS and FQNEAQ. The DNA of the CDR3 is TGTGCCAGCAGCTTAATTCCGGCGGGGGGGACACTAGATACGCAGTATTTT. Translation: CASSLIPAGGTLDTQYF.

The chain employs TRBV29-1 and TRBJ2-2; D gene ambiguous. The germline V and J ends were trimmed by 0 bases and 7 bases, with 9 bases remaining between them. The V gene's germline CDR1 is SQVTM and CDR2 ANQGSEA. This CDR3 has 13 residues. The CDR3 DNA is TGCAGCGTTGAAGATTGGATTAACGGGGAGCTGTTTTTT. Its translation is CSVEDWINGELFF.

The chain links TRBV6-6 to TRBJ2-7; D gene unclear. The CDR3 runs to 15 residues. Trimming removed 0 bases from V and 3 bases from J, with 12 bases in between. Germline CDR1 reads MNHNY; CDR2 reads SVGAGI (reference sequence). CDR3 DNA sequence: TGTGCCAGCAGTTACTCTGGGTTGGAGCACTACGAGCAGTACTTC. Translated: CASSYSGLEHYEQYF.

The chain recombines TRBV4-2 with TRBJ2-7; a possible D gene is TRBD1 (5 bases). The ends were cut back, 1 base at V and 4 bases at J, with 11 bases in the middle. The germline CDR1 and CDR2 sequences are LGHNA and YNFKEQ. The CDR3 covers 14 residues. The CDR3, as DNA: TGTGCCAGCAGCCAAGGGGGCGCTCTTTACGAGCAGTACTTC. Protein product: CASSQGGALYEQYF.

The CDR3, as DNA: TGTGCCAGCAGCCAAGATGGCCGGGACGAGCAGTACTTC. This codes for CASSQDGRDEQYF. V gene TRBV4-2 combines with J gene TRBJ2-7; D is undetermined. The V end lost 0 bases, the J end lost 5 bases, and 8 bases lay between the germline ends. CDR1 and CDR2 from the germline V gene are LGHNA and YNFKEQ. The CDR3 covers 13 residues.

There are many counts of this clone. The V call is TRBV5-1, the J call TRBJ2-3, with 9 bases matching TRBD2. The germline CDR1 and CDR2 sequences are SGHRS and YFSETQ. The length of the CDR3 is 17 residues. Trimming took 0 bases from V and 2 from J; bases not matched to a gene: 7. CDR3 region: CASSLALAGSSTDTQYF. The CDR3 nucleotides are TGCGCCAGCAGCTTGGCCCTAGCGGGGTCTTCCACAGATACGCAGTATTTT.

On this clone: One base away lies a much larger clone, so this may be a sequencing read error. The same CDR3 also results from other DNA sequences found in this sample. The genes are TRBV6-5 and TRBJ2-7; D is unresolved. Trimming took off 5 bases at V and 1 base at J, with 9 bases between the two ends. Looked up from germline, CDR1 is MNHEY and CDR2 is SVGAGI. The CDR3 has 13 residues. For the CDR3, the DNA is TGTGCCAGCAGTCGGGCAGGATCCTACGAGCAGTACTTC. This sequence encodes CASSRAGSYEQYF.

This chain links TRBV5-1 with TRBJ2-7, with 9 bases identical to TRBD2. V dropped 4 bases and J dropped 1; count of bases not matched to a gene: 9. The CDR3 sequence is 16 residues long. Germline V gene sequence: CDR1 SGHRS, CDR2 YFSETQ. The CDR3 DNA reads as TGCGCCAGCAGCCCCGCCGGGCGGGAGGGGTCCTACGAGCAGTACTTC. This gives the protein CASSPAGREGSYEQYF.

This clone turned up a few times. J is TRBJ2-3 and V is TRBV9; TRBD1 aligns across 9 bases. The V segment lost 4 bases and the J segment 3 bases; nucleotides outside the gene matches: 9. This CDR3 is built from 16 residues. Germline-derived CDR1 and CDR2 are SGDLS and YYNGEE. The CDR3 reads CASSLQGALMTDTQYF. CDR3 in DNA: TGTGCCAGCAGCCTACAGGGGGCGCTGATGACAGATACGCAGTATTTT.

The CDR3 DNA reads TGTGCCAACCCGTTCCCTTTCGGGACGGAGAGCAATCAGCCCCAGCATTTT. It translates to CANPFPFGTESNQPQHF. V gene TRBV2 combines with J gene TRBJ1-5, with a tentative D call TRBD1 (5 bases). V lost 10 bases, J lost 1 base, and 23 bases lay in between. The CDR3 is made up of 17 amino acids. Germline assignment: CDR1 SNHLY and CDR2 FYNNEI. The variable domain in full, completed from reference TRBV2 and TRBJ1-5, reads EPEVTQTPSHQVTQMGQEVILRCVPISNHLYFYWYRQILGQKVEFLVSFYNNEISEKSEIFDDQFSVERPDGSNFTLKIRSTKLEDSAMYFCANPFPFGTESNQPQHFGDGTRLSIL.

The rearrangement uses TRBV18 and TRBJ2-3; D unresolved. The CDR3 is 13 residues long. Germline V CDR1 and CDR2: KGHSH, LQKENI. The V end was cut by 3 bases, the J end by 5 bases, with 9 bases between. CDR3 in amino acids: CASSPLLEDTQYF. The DNA of the CDR3 is TGTGCCAGCTCACCCTTGCTAGAAGATACGCAGTATTTT.